This TCR beta chain was captured by sequencing in a study of shared clonotypes between healthy human individuals. The CDR3 extends over 11 amino acids. Deletions cut 7 bases from V and 4 bases from J, with 5 bases between. CDR1 and CDR2 from the germline V gene are SEHNR and FQNEAQ (reference sequence). Only Caucasian adults living in Nashville, Tennessee served as donors. On this clone: A clone one base away is much larger, so this may be a read error.

Sequenced by immunoSEQ multiplex PCR; TCRdb stores in-frame clones only, minus some. The table includes around 1.1 million clones, about four fifths detected once. V usage is TRBV7-9 and J usage is TRBJ2-1, with D uncertain. The sample comprised memory CD4+ T cells from PBMCs. Subset meaning: CD45RA-negative fraction. The clonotype was recovered from a man aged 18 to 30 in good health. Some clones in this sample may be carry-over from other donors' samples. CDR3 DNA: TGTGCCAGCACCCAATACAATGAGCAGTTCTTC. This translates into CASTQYNEQFF.